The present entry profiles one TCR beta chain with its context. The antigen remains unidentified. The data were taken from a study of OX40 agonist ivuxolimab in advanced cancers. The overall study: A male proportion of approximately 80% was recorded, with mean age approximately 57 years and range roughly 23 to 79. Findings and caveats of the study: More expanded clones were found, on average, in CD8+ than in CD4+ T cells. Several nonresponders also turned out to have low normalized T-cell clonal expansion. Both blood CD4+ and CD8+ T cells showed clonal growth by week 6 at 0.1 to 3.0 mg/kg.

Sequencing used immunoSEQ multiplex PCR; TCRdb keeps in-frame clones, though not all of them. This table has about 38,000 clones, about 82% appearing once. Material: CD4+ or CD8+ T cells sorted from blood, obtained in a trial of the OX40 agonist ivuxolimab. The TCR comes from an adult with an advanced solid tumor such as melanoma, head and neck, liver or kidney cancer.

The CDR3 sequence is CASSLYFGGGTGVRNTIYF. The CDR3 DNA is TGTGCCAGCAGTTTATATTTCGGCGGCGGGACAGGGGTTAGAAACACCATATATTTT. The chain carries TRBV28 and TRBJ1-3; 10 nucleotides agree with TRBD1. The CDR3 runs 19 residues. The germline gives CDR1 MDHEN, CDR2 SYDVKM. Trimming took 1 base from V and 5 from J; bases not matched to a gene: 14.